Listed here are 29 T cell receptor beta chains from one sample, sequenced in a study of blood T cell repertoires in COVID-19. Profiled with immunoSEQ multiplex PCR; TCRdb holds only in-frame clones, not every one. The data contain about 340,000 clones, roughly 90% of them seen just once; the ten biggest clones take up around 7.4%. Sequencing used peripheral blood. The receptor set was obtained from an older woman with COVID-19, enrolled during active disease.

This chain connects TRBV7-9 to TRBJ1-1; TRBD1 matches 9 bases. CDR3 length equals 14 residues. Germline V gene lookup returns CDR1 SEHNR and CDR2 FQNEAQ (reference sequence). The ends lost 5 bases at V and 6 bases at J; junction bases unmatched: 7. The CDR3 is CASSVGQGFPEAFF. The CDR3 DNA reads TGTGCCAGCAGCGTAGGACAGGGGTTCCCTGAAGCTTTCTTT.

The rearrangement joins TRBV6-6 to TRBJ1-4; D is possibly TRBD1 (5 bases). The CDR3 consists of 15 residues. V was trimmed by 0 bases and J by 8 bases, leaving 13 bases between them. Germline V gene lookup returns CDR1 MNHNY and CDR2 SVGAGI (reference sequence). The CDR3 DNA follows: TGTGCCAGCAGTTACTCGATGGGGCCTGCGGAAAAACTGTTTTTT. Its protein product is CASSYSMGPAEKLFF.

The rearrangement joins TRBV4-1 to TRBJ2-3; possibly TRBD2 for D (5 bases). Germline loops: CDR1 MGHRA, CDR2 YSYEKL. The V end lost 1 base, the J end lost 3 bases, and 11 bases lay between the germline ends. The CDR3 contains 15 residues. CDR3 residues: CASSQASIWTDTQYF. CDR3 coding DNA: TGCGCCAGCAGCCAAGCTAGCATTTGGACAGATACGCAGTATTTT.

The rearrangement uses TRBV12-3 or TRBV12-4 and TRBJ2-3, with D perhaps matching TRBD2 (5 bases). The CDR3 spans 12 residues. Trimming took 6 bases from V and 4 from J, leaving 8 bases between them. The CDR3 nucleotides are TGTGCCAGCAGGTGGGAGTCAGATACGCAGTATTTT. This gives the protein CASRWESDTQYF.

The chain joins TRBV5-1 to TRBJ1-5, with TRBD1 matching 7 bases. CDR1 and CDR2 from the germline V gene are SGHRS and YFSETQ. The CDR3 length is 15 residues. With V trimmed by 1 base and J by 7 bases, 8 bases remained unmatched. CDR3 amino acids: CASSLLGGRGQPQHF. CDR3 in DNA: TGCGCCAGCAGCTTGCTAGGGGGCCGAGGGCAGCCCCAGCATTTT.

The chain employs TRBV6-1 and TRBJ2-1; weak D call: TRBD1 (5 bases). Germline assignment: CDR1 MNHNS and CDR2 SASEGT. The CDR3 totals 15 residues. V was pared by 1 base and J by 6 bases, with 13 bases between. CDR3 bases: TGTGCCAGCAGTGAAGTAAGACAGCTTAGCAATGAGCAGTTCTTC. Translation: CASSEVRQLSNEQFF.

V gene TRBV4-2 combines with J gene TRBJ2-7; 10 bases fit TRBD2. The CDR3 sequence is 15 residues long. The J segment lost 6 bases and the V segment lost 3 bases, leaving 8 bases of the junction unmatched. Germline V gene sequence: CDR1 LGHNA, CDR2 YNFKEQ. CDR3 nucleotide sequence: TGTGCCAGCAGCCAGAGCGGGGGGGCTTATGGCGAGCAGTACTTC. This codes for CASSQSGGAYGEQYF.

V gene TRBV15 combines with J gene TRBJ1-2; D remains unclear. Between the trimmed V and J ends, which lost 5 bases and 1 base, there was a span of 8 bases. The germline V gene encodes CDR1 LNHNV and CDR2 YYDKDF (reference sequence). The CDR3 is 13 amino acids. The chain's CDR3 is CATSLQFNYGYTF. In nucleotides, the CDR3 is TGTGCCACCAGCCTACAGTTTAACTATGGCTACACCTTC.

The chain joins TRBV7-2 to TRBJ1-1; D gene uncertain. Deletions cut 2 bases from V and 3 bases from J, with 10 bases between. The CDR3 covers 14 residues. Germline CDR1 and CDR2: SGHTA and FQGNSA. The CDR3 bases are TGTGCCAGCAGCTTACCTCAGAGGGACACTGAAGCTTTCTTT. As protein: CASSLPQRDTEAFF.

The rearrangement links TRBV5-1 to TRBJ1-1, with D perhaps matching TRBD1 (6 bases). Germline CDR1 is SGHRS and CDR2 is YFSETQ. CDR3 length equals 14 residues. The V end was cut by 4 bases, the J end by 2 bases, with 12 bases between. CDR3 loop: CASSTQGPNTEAFF. The CDR3 bases are TGCGCCAGCAGCACCCAGGGGCCCAACACTGAAGCTTTCTTT.

V is TRBV27 and J is TRBJ2-1; D possibly corresponds to TRBD1 (6 bases). This CDR3 comprises 18 residues. Germline V gene lookup returns CDR1 MNHEY and CDR2 SMNVEV (reference sequence). Trimming left V 8 bases short and J 0 bases short, with 23 bases between. CDR3 protein: CASGQLRGGASSYNEQFF. As DNA, the CDR3 is TGTGCCAGCGGGCAGCTCCGTGGGGGCGCGAGCTCCTACAATGAGCAGTTCTTC.

The chain has TRBV19 and TRBJ2-1; 9 bases fit TRBD2. The CDR3 is 15 residues long. Germline V gene lookup returns CDR1 LNHDA and CDR2 SQIVND (reference sequence). V was clipped by 3 bases and J by 4 bases; unmatched bases: 4. In DNA, the CDR3 is TGTGCCAGTAGTATCCTGAGCGGGGGGTACAATGAGCAGTTCTTC. Its protein is CASSILSGGYNEQFF.

The chain links TRBV15 to TRBJ1-1, with D possibly being TRBD1 (5 bases). The germline gives CDR1 LNHNV, CDR2 YYDKDF (reference sequence). With 5 bases removed from V and 5 bases from J, the gap between germline ends came to 12 bases. This CDR3 comprises 13 residues. CDR3 nucleotide sequence: TGTGCCACCAGCCGTGGGGGGGAGACTGAAGCTTTCTTT. This encodes CATSRGGETEAFF.

V is TRBV19 and J is TRBJ2-3; TRBD2 aligns across 9 bases. Germline V gene data show CDR1 as LNHDA and CDR2 as SQIVND (reference sequence). The CDR3 covers 15 residues. V lost 0 bases to trimming and J lost 5 bases; unmatched junction nucleotides: 3. The CDR3 DNA reads as TGTGCCAGTAGTATAGAGGCTAGCGGGGAAGATACGCAGTATTTT. Its protein product is CASSIEASGEDTQYF.

The rearrangement links TRBV5-6 to TRBJ1-4; 8 bases match TRBD1. This CDR3 has 14 amino acids. The V and J ends lost 0 bases and 5 bases, in that order; junction bases with no gene match: 0. Germline V gene data show CDR1 as SGHDT and CDR2 as YYEEEE. In DNA, the CDR3 is TGTGCCAGCAGCTTGGGGGACAGGAATGAAAAACTGTTTTTT. It specifies CASSLGDRNEKLFF.

The chain joins TRBV5-6 to TRBJ1-3; unclear D gene. This CDR3 is built from 13 residues. Trimming left V 4 bases short and J 0 bases short, with 5 bases between. Germline V gene data show CDR1 as SGHDT and CDR2 as YYEEEE. The CDR3 nucleotides read TGTGCCAGCAGCGCCGGCTCTGGAAACACCATATATTTT. Translating gives CASSAGSGNTIYF.

The J gene is TRBJ1-2, the V gene TRBV5-1; tentative D call: TRBD1 (6 bases). Germline CDR1 is SGHRS and CDR2 is YFSETQ. Trimming removed 1 base at V and 6 bases at J, with 13 bases between. The CDR3 spans 14 residues. The CDR3 protein is CASSLFGGQDGYTF. CDR3 coding DNA: TGCGCCAGCAGCTTGTTCGGGGGGCAGGATGGCTACACCTTC.

The chain is built from TRBV19 and TRBJ2-1; TRBD2 matches at 12 bases. J was trimmed by 4 bases and V by 5 bases; bases with no gene match: 9. The germline gives CDR1 LNHDA, CDR2 SQIVND (reference sequence). The CDR3 length is 17 residues. The CDR3 is CASSSGLAGWRYNEQFF. The CDR3 DNA follows: TGTGCCAGTAGTTCGGGACTAGCGGGCTGGCGGTACAATGAGCAGTTCTTC.

This sequence joins TRBV28 and TRBJ1-2; D remains ambiguous. The V end was cut by 4 bases, the J end by 4 bases, with 10 bases between. The CDR3 sequence is 13 residues long. Germline V gene lookup returns CDR1 MDHEN and CDR2 SYDVKM. CDR3 amino acids: CASSYGRGYGYTF. The CDR3 nucleotides are TGTGCCAGCAGTTACGGACGGGGCTATGGCTACACCTTC.

V is TRBV5-4 and J is TRBJ2-3; D is uncertain. Germline V lookup: CDR1 SGHNT, CDR2 YYREEE (reference sequence). The CDR3 totals 14 residues. Between the trimmed V and J ends, which lost 1 base and 4 bases, there was a span of 10 bases. CDR3 sequence reads: CASSLSKSADTQYF. The CDR3 DNA reads as TGTGCCAGCAGCTTGTCGAAATCGGCAGATACGCAGTATTTT.

This chain joins TRBV19 and TRBJ1-2, with 8 bases fitting TRBD1. The CDR3 covers 13 residues. V lost 9 bases to trimming and J lost 8 bases; unmatched junction nucleotides: 11. In germline, CDR1 is LNHDA, CDR2 SQIVND (reference sequence). CDR3 nucleotide sequence: TGTGCCAGGCAAGGACAGGGATCGGGCGGCTACACCTTC. As protein: CARQGQGSGGYTF.

The V call is TRBV28, the J call TRBJ1-2; 9 nucleotides agree with TRBD1. CDR3 length equals 15 residues. The V segment lost 2 bases and the J segment 8 bases; nucleotides outside the gene matches: 9. Germline-derived CDR1 and CDR2 are MDHEN and SYDVKM. This chain's CDR3 is CASSLPGTGIGGYTF. DNA of the CDR3: TGTGCCAGCAGTTTACCTGGGACAGGGATAGGGGGCTACACCTTC.

The chain combines TRBV5-8 with TRBJ1-4; D is uncertain. Deletions cut 5 bases from V and 8 bases from J, with 16 bases between. CDR1 SGHTS and CDR2 YDEGEE come from the germline V gene. This CDR3 is 14 amino acids long. In DNA, the CDR3 is TGTGCCAGCAGTCGTGGGGAGGCAAAGGAAAAACTGTTTTTT. It translates to CASSRGEAKEKLFF.

This chain joins TRBV19 and TRBJ1-2; D remains ambiguous. The germline V gene has CDR1 LNHDA and CDR2 SQIVND (reference sequence). The CDR3 is 14 residues long. Deletions cut 4 bases from V and 2 bases from J, with 11 bases between. The CDR3 region has the DNA TGTGCCAGTAGTAACAACAGCCCAAACTATGGCTACACCTTC. It encodes CASSNNSPNYGYTF.

This clone has a single count. The chain recombines TRBV11-2 with TRBJ2-7, with D uncertain. The length of the CDR3 is 14 residues. V lost 7 bases to trimming and J lost 0 bases, with 13 bases between them. Germline loops: CDR1 SGHAT, CDR2 FQNNGV. This CDR3 is CASTTEPSSYEQYF. CDR3 nucleotides: TGTGCCAGCACCACAGAGCCCAGCTCCTACGAGCAGTACTTC.

This chain joins TRBV30 and TRBJ2-3, with D possibly being TRBD2 (5 bases). Germline CDR1 and CDR2: GTSNPN and SVGIG (reference sequence). The CDR3 extends over 12 amino acids. V was trimmed by 7 bases and J by 2 bases, leaving 10 bases between them. The CDR3 sequence: CASRGYTDTQYF. DNA of the CDR3: TGTGCCTCTCGGGGATACACAGATACGCAGTATTTT.

This chain connects TRBV6-5 to TRBJ1-4; possible D gene TRBD1, 5 bases. This CDR3 region has 15 residues. Between the trimmed V and J ends, which lost 3 bases and 3 bases, there was a span of 11 bases. Germline V gives CDR1 MNHEY, CDR2 SVGAGI. CDR3 DNA: TGTGCCAGCAGTTATTCAGGGCAGTCTAATGAAAAACTGTTTTTT. Translated: CASSYSGQSNEKLFF.

V and J are TRBV21-1 and TRBJ2-1; the DNA was not used to check the table's D call, TRBD2. TRBV21-1 represents a pseudogene. This CDR3 is 16 amino acids long. As DNA, the CDR3 is TGTGCCAGCAGCAAAGATGGGACTAGCGGCGACAATGAGCAGTTCTTC. Residues: CASSKDGTSGDNEQFF.

This chain links TRBV11-3 with TRBJ1-1, with 9 positions matching TRBD1. The CDR3 is 14 amino acids. From germline, CDR1 is SGHNT and CDR2 YENEEA. J lost 5 bases, V lost 8 bases, and 9 bases had no gene match. The CDR3 sequence is CASAPGTGRTEAFF. The CDR3 nucleotides are TGTGCCAGCGCCCCCGGGACAGGGCGGACTGAAGCTTTCTTT.